These T cell receptor beta chains were read from a single sample in a study of T cell responses to AZD1222 COVID-19 vaccine. Libraries were prepared by immunoSEQ multiplex PCR; TCRdb keeps only in-frame clonotypes and omits some of them. Of around 91,000 clones listed, 70% to 90% are singletons. The sequencing used peripheral blood, collected on day 0 of AZD1222 vaccination. Every receptor here comes from an adult in good health. The CDR3 runs from the conserved cysteine through the conserved F or W. The order of the fields is clone size, D gene, V gene, J gene, CDR3 DNA, CDR3 protein. The D gene is left open where the match is weak. Rows may omit the clone size; those that give it use once, few, many or a size class.

-	-	TRBV7-8	TRBJ2-1	TGTGCCAGCAGCTTAGTTGGGGCGGGCTCCTACAATGAGCAGTTCTTC	CASSLVGAGSYNEQFF
-	-	TRBV7-8	TRBJ1-1	TGTGCCAGCAGCTTAGGGCAGGGCGATACGAACACTGAAGCTTTCTTT	CASSLGQGDTNTEAFF
-	-	TRBV6-2/TRBV6-3	TRBJ1-2	TGTGCCAGCAGTTATGGCTTCTATGGCTACACCTTC	CASSYGFYGYTF
-	-	TRBV29-1	TRBJ1-5	TGCAGCGTTGAAGATTCAGGGTCGGATCAGCCCCAGCATTTT	CSVEDSGSDQPQHF
once	-	TRBV7-3	TRBJ2-7	TGTGCCAGCAGCTTAACCCCCGTTAGGGATGGATACGAGCAGTACTTC	CASSLTPVRDGYEQYF
-	-	TRBV19	TRBJ2-7	TGTGCCAGTAGTCCGGGTTTGGGCTACGAGCAGTACTTC	CASSPGLGYEQYF
-	-	TRBV18	TRBJ1-1	TGTGCCAGCTCACCCGTTGGGGCCGATGAAGCTTTCTTT	CASSPVGADEAFF
-	-	TRBV10-2	TRBJ2-7	TGCGCCAGCAGGGTCCGGGACTCAGGGGCCTACGAGCAGTACTTC	CASRVRDSGAYEQYF
-	TRBD1	TRBV6-4	TRBJ1-5	TGTGCCAGCAGTGACTCGACCGGACAGGGGGCTCAGCCCCAGCATTTT	CASSDSTGQGAQPQHF
-	-	TRBV5-6	TRBJ1-2	TGTGCCAGCAGCACCCGACAGGCTAACTATGGCTACACCTTC	CASSTRQANYGYTF
-	-	TRBV7-2	TRBJ1-2	TGTGCCAGCAGCTTTCGTGGGAGACCTTCCAACGATGGCTACACCTTC	CASSFRGRPSNDGYTF
-	TRBD1	TRBV3-1/TRBV3-2	TRBJ1-3	TGTGCCAGCAGCGCTACAGGGGTGGTCAGCACCATATATTTT	CASSATGVVSTIYF
-	TRBD1	TRBV5-6	TRBJ1-2	TGTGCCAGCAGCGCAGGACAGGGCGGGTATGGCTACACCTTC	CASSAGQGGYGYTF
-	-	TRBV7-2	TRBJ1-1	TGTGCCAGCAGCATACCTTGGGCCCAAAGTTGGGCTTTCTTT	CASSIPWAQSWAFF
-	-	TRBV3-1/TRBV3-2	TRBJ2-7	TGTGCCAGCAGCCAAACTTACGAGGGGGAGCAGTACTTC	CASSQTYEGEQYF
-	TRBD1	TRBV6-6	TRBJ2-5	TGTGCCAGCAGAACCGACAGGGGCGTCCAAGAGACCCAGTACTTC	CASRTDRGVQETQYF
-	-	TRBV5-1	TRBJ1-2	TGCGCCAGCAGCGCGACCATGGACTATGGCTACACCTTC	CASSATMDYGYTF
-	-	TRBV6-5	TRBJ2-1	TGTGCCAGCACCCCAGCGGAAGCACCCCTCAATGAGCAGTTCTTC	CASTPAEAPLNEQFF
-	TRBD2	TRBV3-1/TRBV3-2	TRBJ2-7	TGTGCCAGCAGCCCTGGACTAGCGGGGAGAGACGAGCAGTACTTC	CASSPGLAGRDEQYF
-	TRBD1	TRBV11-3	TRBJ1-1	TGTGCCAGCGGACAGGGAGGTGCAGCTTTCTTT	CASGQGGAAFF
-	-	TRBV4-1	TRBJ2-7	TGCGCCAGCAGCCGCTCCGGGGTCGTAGGCAGAAAGGGCTACGAGCAGTACTTC	CASSRSGVVGRKGYEQYF
-	-	TRBV18	TRBJ1-1	TGTGCCAGCTCACCGCTGGGACGGAGTAACACTGAAGCTTTCTTT	CASSPLGRSNTEAFF
-	-	TRBV21-1	TRBJ2-3	TGTGCCAGCAGCCTAAATCCCGGGACTAGCGGGGGGGCTAATTGGGATACGCAGTATTTT	CASSLNPGTSGGANWDTQYF
-	-	TRBV5-3	TRBJ2-5	TGTGCCAGAAGCCACGTACTACATCAAGAGACCCAGTACTTC	CARSHVLHQETQYF
-	TRBD2	TRBV5-5	TRBJ2-7	TGTGCCAGCAGCGGGGGGACTAGCGGGCATTACGAGCAGTACTTC	CASSGGTSGHYEQYF
-	-	TRBV3-1/TRBV3-2	TRBJ1-5	TGTGCCAGCAGTTTATGGGGTGGAGGTCAGCCCCAGCATTTT	CASSLWGGGQPQHF
-	-	TRBV15	TRBJ1-4	TGTGCCACCAGCAGAGTCACGGCCCCTCGAAAACTGTTTTTT	CATSRVTAPRKLFF
few	-	TRBV7-2	TRBJ1-1	TGTGCCAGCAGCTTAGGTCAGGGCCCAAGGGCTTTCTTT	CASSLGQGPRAFF
-	-	TRBV28	TRBJ1-4	TGTGCCAGCAGCCTAACTCGGGGGCGGGAAAAACTGTTTTTT	CASSLTRGREKLFF
-	TRBD2	TRBV3-1/TRBV3-2	TRBJ2-5	TGTGCCAGCAGCCAACCTGCGGGGGGGGCGGAGACCCAGTACTTC	CASSQPAGGAETQYF
-	TRBD2	TRBV6-2/TRBV6-3	TRBJ2-3	TGTGCCAGCAGCGGTTATAGCGGGAGACGACGCACAGATACGCAGTATTTT	CASSGYSGRRRTDTQYF